The clone carrying this T cell receptor beta chain was seen once. The antigen remains undetermined. These data originate in a study of shared clonotypes between healthy human individuals. Only in-frame clones appear in the TCRdb table, and some are missing; sequencing was by immunoSEQ multiplex PCR. In the table there are more than 2 million clones, approximately 96% of which are singletons. V was shortened by 3 bases and J by 1 base, with 12 bases between the two germline ends. This CDR3 is 16 amino acids long. The V gene's germline CDR1 is MNHEY and CDR2 SMNVEV (reference sequence). Study-level findings and limits: Few donors restricted represented genetic and exposure-history diversity.

The rearrangement uses TRBV27 and TRBJ2-2; weak D call: TRBD2 (6 bases). The sequenced sample was naive CD4+ T cells sorted from blood. Documented subset: CD45RA+ positively selected. The source of this sequence is a young man in good health. The CDR3 loop is CASSFPGDRNTGELFF. CDR3 bases: TGTGCCAGCAGTTTTCCGGGGGACCGGAACACCGGGGAGCTGTTTTTT.